What follows are 28 T cell receptor beta chains derived from one specimen sequenced in a study of OX40 agonist ivuxolimab in advanced cancers. Method: immunoSEQ multiplex PCR; TCRdb's copy keeps in-frame clones and lacks some. The sample lists approximately 88,000 clones; approximately 90% were seen once. Source: CD4+ or CD8+ T cells sorted from blood, taken in a trial of the OX40 agonist ivuxolimab. The receptors were gathered from an adult with an advanced solid tumor such as melanoma, head and neck, liver or kidney cancer.

V usage is TRBV2 and J usage is TRBJ1-6; the D gene is possibly TRBD1 (5 bases). V lost 6 bases to trimming and J lost 6 bases, with 18 bases between them. Germline-derived CDR1 and CDR2 are SNHLY and FYNNEI. CDR3 length: 16 amino acids. CDR3 sequence reads: CASRQWGVFLNSPLHF. DNA for the CDR3: TGTGCCAGCAGACAATGGGGGGTCTTCCTTAATTCACCCCTCCACTTT.

This clone has only one observation. The V and J genes are TRBV6-1 and TRBJ1-1; 7 positions agree with TRBD1. Germline lookup yields CDR1 MNHNS and CDR2 SASEGT. The J segment lost 1 base and the V segment lost 3 bases, leaving 5 bases of the junction unmatched. This CDR3 has 15 amino acids. The chain's CDR3 is CASSEGQPKNTEAFF. For the CDR3, the DNA is TGTGCCAGCAGTGAGGGACAGCCCAAGAACACTGAAGCTTTCTTT.

V and J are TRBV5-4 and TRBJ1-1; D ambiguous. The germline CDR1 and CDR2 sequences are SGHNT and YYREEE (reference sequence). The length of the CDR3 is 14 residues. Trimming shortened V by 2 bases and J by 0 bases, and 8 bases separated the two germline ends. CDR3 in amino acids: CASSFPFMNTEAFF. CDR3 bases: TGTGCCAGCAGCTTCCCCTTCATGAACACTGAAGCTTTCTTT.

This clone appeared a single time. The chain recombines TRBV18 with TRBJ2-5, with 11 bases fitting TRBD1. V lost 3 bases and J lost 5; bases outside the gene matches: 8. This CDR3 region has 16 residues. Germline V lookup: CDR1 KGHSH, CDR2 LQKENI. The CDR3 protein is CASSPAGQGAAETQYF. Written as DNA, the CDR3 is TGTGCCAGCTCACCGGCAGGACAGGGGGCGGCCGAGACCCAGTACTTC.

V is TRBV11-2 and J is TRBJ1-2; D is unclear. Germline CDR1 reads SGHAT; CDR2 reads FQNNGV. Trimming left V 5 bases short and J 6 bases short, with 19 bases between. The CDR3 spans 15 residues. The CDR3 loop is CASSLRNLEGHGYTF. CDR3 nucleotides: TGTGCCAGCAGCCTCAGGAACCTGGAAGGGCATGGCTACACCTTC.

The rearrangement links TRBV19 to TRBJ2-2; D is unclear. CDR1 and CDR2 (germline): LNHDA, SQIVND (reference sequence). The CDR3 has 13 residues. V was cut by 4 bases and J by 11 bases, with 14 bases left in between. This chain's CDR3 is CASSTRTGSELFF. The CDR3 DNA sequence: TGTGCCAGTAGTACCCGGACGGGCAGTGAGCTGTTTTTT.

This chain uses TRBV11-3 with TRBJ2-5; no reliable D call. The germline gives CDR1 SGHNT, CDR2 YENEEA. V was pared by 3 bases and J by 5 bases, with 13 bases between. CDR3 size: 14 residues. The CDR3 DNA reads as TGTGCCAGCAGCTTGGGCGGCCCTCCTGAGACCCAGTACTTC. Encoded protein: CASSLGGPPETQYF.

This sequence joins TRBV6-5 and TRBJ1-5; D is possibly TRBD1 (5 bases). V lost 6 bases to trimming and J lost 3 bases, with 15 bases between them. The CDR3 covers 15 residues. Germline CDR1 is MNHEY and CDR2 is SVGAGI. In nucleotides, the CDR3 is TGTGCCAGCAGCCTGACCCGGGGGATCAATCAGCCCCAGCATTTT. Translated: CASSLTRGINQPQHF.

The chain combines TRBV6-6 with TRBJ2-2; D is undetermined. The CDR3 has 12 residues. In germline, CDR1 is MNHNY, CDR2 SVGAGI (reference sequence). V lost 0 bases and J 4 bases, leaving 0 bases between the germline ends. The chain's CDR3 is CASSYSTGELFF. DNA for the CDR3: TGTGCCAGCAGTTACTCCACCGGGGAGCTGTTTTTT.

This clone appeared a single time. CDR3 sequence: CASSFDGATNEKLFF. CDR3 nucleotide sequence: TGTGCCAGCAGCTTCGACGGTGCAACTAATGAAAAACTGTTTTTT. The gene calls are TRBV7-9 and TRBJ1-4, with D unclear. The CDR3 loop spans 15 amino acids. Germline CDR1 and CDR2: SEHNR and FQNEAQ (reference sequence). The V and J ends lost 3 bases and 0 bases respectively, with 8 bases between them.

This clone was counted once. The chain employs TRBV5-6 and TRBJ1-6; 7 bases agree with TRBD1. With 3 bases clipped from V and 9 bases from J, the junction kept 12 bases outside the gene matches. Germline CDR1 SGHDT, CDR2 YYEEEE. CDR3 length equals 16 residues. This chain's CDR3 is CASSWTGSADISPLHF. CDR3 DNA: TGTGCCAGCAGCTGGACAGGCTCGGCCGATATTTCACCCCTCCACTTT.

The chain has TRBV7-9 and TRBJ2-1; D tentatively reads TRBD1 or TRBD2 (5 bases each). Trimming removed 5 bases from V and 12 bases from J, with 23 bases in between. CDR3 length: 15 amino acids. The germline V gene encodes CDR1 SEHNR and CDR2 FQNEAQ (reference sequence). CDR3 DNA sequence: TGTGCCAGCAGCCCCCGAACAGACAGAGGGTTGGGGCAGTTCTTC. Its translation: CASSPRTDRGLGQFF.

V gene TRBV12-2 combines with J gene TRBJ2-1; TRBD2 reflects the table's D call only, with no check against the DNA. TRBV12-2 is a known pseudogene. This CDR3 contains 16 residues. CDR3 coding DNA: TGTGCAAGTCGCGCGTGCGGGAGGGCCCCCTTAAATGAGCAGTTCTTC. Amino acid sequence: CASRACGRAPLNEQFF.

In nucleotides, the CDR3 is TGTGCCAGCAGCCAAAGTCGATACGAGCAGTACTTC. It is translated as CASSQSRYEQYF. The gene calls are TRBV14 and TRBJ2-7, with no clear D. Trimming took off 2 bases at V and 4 bases at J, with 6 bases between the two ends. Per the germline V gene, CDR1 is SGHDN and CDR2 is FVKESK. The CDR3 covers 12 residues.

The genes are TRBV30 and TRBJ2-3; 7 nucleotides match TRBD2. J was trimmed by 9 bases and V by 5 bases; bases with no gene match: 8. The CDR3 sequence is 12 residues long. CDR1 GTSNPN and CDR2 SVGIG come from the germline V gene (reference sequence). CDR3 sequence reads: CAWLQGGWTQYF. The CDR3 coding sequence is TGTGCCTGGCTTCAGGGAGGGTGGACGCAGTATTTT.

The chain uses TRBV2 and TRBJ2-4; 10 nucleotides align to TRBD1. The CDR3 is 18 amino acids. The germline V gene has CDR1 SNHLY and CDR2 FYNNEI. Unmatched junction bases numbered 8, after V lost 2 bases and J lost 1 base. CDR3 sequence reads: CASSELGQGIAAKNIQYF. DNA for the CDR3: TGTGCCAGCAGTGAACTGGGACAGGGGATCGCGGCCAAAAACATTCAGTACTTC.

The chain uses TRBV9 and TRBJ2-1; 11 bases map to TRBD2. CDR3 length equals 18 residues. V lost 4 bases to trimming and J lost 4 bases; unmatched junction nucleotides: 13. Per the germline V gene, CDR1 is SGDLS and CDR2 is YYNGEE. The CDR3 loop is CASSPRFQTSGVYNEQFF. The CDR3, as DNA: TGTGCCAGCAGCCCCAGATTTCAGACTAGCGGGGTATACAATGAGCAGTTCTTC.

The genes are TRBV19 and TRBJ2-5, with 8 positions matching TRBD1. This CDR3 is built from 14 residues. Trimming removed 3 bases from V and 4 bases from J; junction bases left unmatched: 4. From germline, CDR1 is LNHDA and CDR2 SQIVND (reference sequence). CDR3 bases: TGTGCCAGTAGTATCCAGGGGGCCGGAGAGACCCAGTACTTC. Protein sequence: CASSIQGAGETQYF.

The chain joins TRBV18 to TRBJ2-5; D is possibly TRBD1 (5 bases). Trimming removed 2 bases from V and 2 bases from J, with 12 bases in between. Germline V gene lookup returns CDR1 KGHSH and CDR2 LQKENI. The CDR3 spans 15 residues. This CDR3 reads CASSPNQGYQETQYF. As DNA, the CDR3 is TGTGCCAGCTCACCAAATCAGGGCTATCAAGAGACCCAGTACTTC.

The chain employs TRBV29-1 and TRBJ1-2, with D perhaps TRBD1 (6 bases). V was cut by 1 base and J by 6 bases, with 15 bases left in between. Germline values: CDR1 SQVTM, CDR2 ANQGSEA. This CDR3 is built from 14 residues. The CDR3 is CSVEGSGGTHGYTF. For the CDR3, the DNA is TGCAGCGTTGAAGGCTCCGGTGGGACACATGGCTACACCTTC.

V is TRBV14 and J is TRBJ2-1, with D possibly TRBD1 on 5 matching bases. This CDR3 spans 12 amino acids. The germline V gene encodes CDR1 SGHDN and CDR2 FVKESK. The ends were cut back, 0 bases at V and 12 bases at J, with 9 bases in the middle. Here the CDR3 reads CASSQDRVVQFF. The DNA of the CDR3 is TGTGCCAGCAGCCAAGACAGGGTCGTGCAGTTCTTC. The variable domain in full, with the rest retrieved from reference TRBV14 and TRBJ2-1, is EAGVTQFPSHSVIEKGQTVTLRCDPISGHDNLYWYRRVMGKEIKFLLHFVKESKQDESGMPNNRFLAERTGGTYSTLKVQPAELEDSGVYFCASSQDRVVQFFGPGTRLTVL.

The genes are TRBV21-1 and TRBJ2-2; the D call TRBD2 from the table was never checked on the DNA. TRBV21-1 is deemed a pseudogene. The CDR3 covers 17 residues. DNA for the CDR3: TGTGCCAGCAGCACCAAGATTAGCGGTAGAGAGGACGGGGAGCTGTTTTTT. It yields the protein CASSTKISGREDGELFF.

This rearrangement joins TRBV27 to TRBJ1-2; possible D gene TRBD1, 5 bases. Germline values: CDR1 MNHEY, CDR2 SMNVEV (reference sequence). The CDR3 loop spans 14 amino acids. The V gene lost 0 bases and the J gene lost 7 bases, with 12 bases spanning the gap. The CDR3 DNA is TGTGCCAGCAGTTTATCAGACAGAAGGGGTGGCTACACCTTC. Translating it yields CASSLSDRRGGYTF.

The gene calls are TRBV7-2 and TRBJ1-1, with 7 bases lining up with TRBD1. Germline values: CDR1 SGHTA, CDR2 FQGNSA. V trimming: 4 bases; J trimming: 1 base; junction bases outside the gene matches: 12. This CDR3 is built from 17 residues. The CDR3: CASSSFGLDRANTEAFF. The CDR3 region has the DNA TGTGCCAGCAGCTCGTTCGGCCTAGACAGGGCGAACACTGAAGCTTTCTTT.

V is TRBV5-1 and J is TRBJ2-7, with TRBD2 matching over 10 bases. The germline gives CDR1 SGHRS, CDR2 YFSETQ. This CDR3 is 15 amino acids long. V was clipped by 0 bases and J by 1 base; unmatched bases: 1. In DNA form, the CDR3 reads TGCGCCAGCAGCTTGGCACTAGCGGGATCCTACGAGCAGTACTTC. Its protein product is CASSLALAGSYEQYF.

The chain is built from TRBV10-3 and TRBJ1-2, with 8 nucleotides matching TRBD1. The germline V gene has CDR1 ENHRY and CDR2 SYGVKD. The length of the CDR3 is 13 residues. J gave up 1 base and V 7 bases, and 2 bases lay outside the gene matches. As DNA, the CDR3 is TGTGCCATCAATGGACAGGGTAACTATGGCTACACCTTC. It translates to CAINGQGNYGYTF.

The chain employs TRBV5-1 and TRBJ2-3; D possibly corresponds to TRBD1 (5 bases). Germline V gives CDR1 SGHRS, CDR2 YFSETQ. Trimming took off 2 bases at V and 5 bases at J, with 12 bases between the two ends. This CDR3 comprises 14 residues. CDR3 sequence: CASSLLRVVDTQYF. Written as DNA, the CDR3 is TGCGCCAGCAGCTTACTCAGGGTTGTAGATACGCAGTATTTT.

J is TRBJ2-7 and V is TRBV6-5; TRBD1 might be the D (5 bases). V dropped 0 bases and J dropped 4 bases, with 13 bases sitting between them. The CDR3 is made up of 15 amino acids. The germline CDR1 and CDR2 sequences are MNHEY and SVGAGI. CDR3 sequence reads: CASSYSGLHHYEQYF. CDR3 coding DNA: TGTGCCAGCAGTTACTCGGGGCTTCACCATTACGAGCAGTACTTC.